These 15 T cell receptor beta chains originate from one sample sequenced in a study of T cells after posttransplantation cyclophosphamide. Assay: immunoSEQ multiplex PCR; the TCRdb copy retains only in-frame clones and omits some. The table has tens of thousands of clones, approximately 92% seen once; the top ten hold 2.5% to 3%. Sequenced input: PBMCs. The receptors stem from a woman aged 25 to 39 in good health and a related stem cell transplant donor.

The rearrangement joins TRBV4-2 to TRBJ1-4; 8 positions match TRBD1. This CDR3 is 16 amino acids long. V trimming: 4 bases; J trimming: 5 bases; junction bases outside the gene matches: 9. Germline values: CDR1 LGHNA, CDR2 YNFKEQ. The CDR3 nucleotides are TGTGCCAGCAGCCCCGGACAGGGAACTGGAAATGAAAAACTGTTTTTT. Amino acid sequence: CASSPGQGTGNEKLFF.

The CDR3: CASKLAGVTDTQYF. The CDR3 nucleotides read TGTGCCAGCAAACTAGCGGGGGTCACAGATACGCAGTATTTT. V and J are TRBV11-1 and TRBJ2-3; TRBD2 agrees at 11 bases. Germline assignment: CDR1 SGHAT and CDR2 FQDESV (reference sequence). The CDR3 runs to 14 residues. Germline trimming cut 7 bases from V and 2 bases from J; bases unmatched to any gene: 2.

The chain uses TRBV5-1 and TRBJ2-3; D gene uncertain. Between the trimmed V and J ends, which lost 4 bases and 0 bases, there was a span of 9 bases. CDR1 and CDR2 from the germline V gene are SGHRS and YFSETQ. The CDR3 has 14 residues. CDR3 amino acids: CASSPADSTDTQYF. The CDR3 coding sequence is TGCGCCAGCAGCCCCGCGGACAGCACAGATACGCAGTATTTT. The entire variable domain, with the rest obtained from reference TRBV5-1 and TRBJ2-3, is as follows: KAGVTQTPRYLIKTRGQQVTLSCSPISGHRSVSWYQQTPGQGLQFLFEYFSETQRNKGNFPGRFSGRQFSNSRSEMNVSTLELGDSALYLCASSPADSTDTQYFGPGTRLTVL.

V and J are TRBV25-1 and TRBJ1-6; tentative D call: TRBD1 (6 bases). The CDR3 loop spans 14 amino acids. Trimming shortened V by 8 bases and J by 4 bases, and 12 bases separated the two germline ends. Germline CDR1 is MGHDK and CDR2 is SYGVNS. The CDR3 loop is CASGTGRYNSPLHF. CDR3 DNA: TGTGCCAGCGGTACAGGGCGGTATAATTCACCCCTCCACTTT.

The chain has TRBV9 and TRBJ2-7; 7 bases line up with TRBD1. The CDR3 covers 16 residues. Germline loops: CDR1 SGDLS, CDR2 YYNGEE. Trimming took 4 bases from V and 2 from J; bases not matched to a gene: 12. The CDR3 DNA reads as TGTGCCAGCAGCTCTAGAACAGGGGACCTCGCCTACGAGCAGTACTTC. Translation: CASSSRTGDLAYEQYF. The complete variable domain, with remaining parts taken from reference TRBV9 and TRBJ2-7, reads DSGVTQTPKHLITATGQRVTLRCSPRSGDLSVYWYQQSLDQGLQFLIQYYNGEERAKGNILERFSAQQFPDLHSELNLSSLELGDSALYFCASSSRTGDLAYEQYFGPGTRLTVT.

The genes are TRBV5-8 and TRBJ2-1; 12 nucleotides agree with TRBD2. Germline trimming cut 9 bases from V and 0 bases from J; bases unmatched to any gene: 16. Germline V gives CDR1 SGHTS, CDR2 YDEGEE. The CDR3 spans 19 residues. The CDR3 here is CATNRLAGDVGSSYNEQFF. The CDR3 DNA reads TGTGCCACGAATAGACTAGCGGGAGATGTAGGTAGCTCCTACAATGAGCAGTTCTTC.

The chain has TRBV9 and TRBJ2-1; 7 nucleotides align to TRBD2. Germline CDR1 reads SGDLS; CDR2 reads YYNGEE. V lost 0 bases and J lost 8; bases outside the gene matches: 5. The CDR3 extends over 14 amino acids. The CDR3: CASSVGHGRDEQFF. The CDR3 DNA sequence: TGTGCCAGCAGCGTAGGGCATGGGAGGGATGAGCAGTTCTTC.

The chain employs TRBV7-9 and TRBJ1-4; 7 nucleotides line up with TRBD1. There are 17 residues in the CDR3. V shed 5 bases, J shed 4 bases, and the junction held 13 bases outside the gene matches. Germline assignment: CDR1 SEHNR and CDR2 FQNEAQ (reference sequence). The DNA for the CDR3 is TGTGCCAGCAGCCAACCGAAGACAGGGCTTGGTAATGAAAAACTGTTTTTT. Protein product: CASSQPKTGLGNEKLFF.

This sequence joins TRBV19 and TRBJ2-3; tentative D call: TRBD1 (6 bases). V gave up 5 bases and J gave up 2 bases, with 11 bases separating them. This CDR3 is 14 amino acids long. The germline CDR1 and CDR2 sequences are LNHDA and SQIVND (reference sequence). The CDR3 DNA reads TGTGCCAGTAGTGGGGGCCTGCCCACAGATACGCAGTATTTT. Encoded protein: CASSGGLPTDTQYF. Full variable domain (rest looked up from reference TRBV19 and TRBJ2-3): DGGITQSPKYLFRKEGQNVTLSCEQNLNHDAMYWYRQDPGQGLRLIYYSQIVNDFQKGDIAEGYSVSREKKESFPLTVTSAQKNPTAFYLCASSGGLPTDTQYFGPGTRLTVL.

The chain has TRBV7-9 and TRBJ1-1; 8 nucleotides match TRBD1. The CDR3 consists of 15 residues. V trimming: 5 bases; J trimming: 3 bases; junction bases outside the gene matches: 8. Germline V CDR1 and CDR2: SEHNR, FQNEAQ (reference sequence). This chain's CDR3 is CASSLNKGQDTEAFF. In nucleotides, the CDR3 is TGTGCCAGCAGCCTCAACAAGGGACAGGACACTGAAGCTTTCTTT. Full variable domain (rest looked up from reference TRBV7-9 and TRBJ1-1): DTGVSQNPRHKITKRGQNVTFRCDPISEHNRLYWYRQTLGQGPEFLTYFQNEAQLEKSRLLSDRFSAERPKGSFSTLEIQRTEQGDSAMYLCASSLNKGQDTEAFFGQGTRLTVV.

The chain carries TRBV10-3 and TRBJ2-7; TRBD1 might be the D (6 bases). Germline V gene lookup returns CDR1 ENHRY and CDR2 SYGVKD. With 3 bases removed from V and 2 bases from J, the gap between germline ends came to 14 bases. The length of the CDR3 is 15 residues. CDR3 coding DNA: TGTGCCATCAGTGACACAGGGCAGGGCACCTACGAGCAGTACTTC. It specifies CAISDTGQGTYEQYF.

The chain couples TRBV4-1 to TRBJ2-7; D is possibly TRBD1 (6 bases). Trimming left V 0 bases short and J 5 bases short, with 17 bases between. CDR1 and CDR2 from the germline V gene are MGHRA and YSYEKL. The CDR3 runs 16 residues. The CDR3 sequence: CASSQEKLGTPNEQYF. DNA for the CDR3: TGCGCCAGCAGCCAAGAGAAGTTGGGGACACCCAACGAGCAGTACTTC.

Only one count was recorded for this clone. The chain carries TRBV10-2 and TRBJ1-5; possible D gene TRBD1, 6 bases. The CDR3 runs to 12 residues. In germline, CDR1 is WSHSY, CDR2 SAAADI. V was clipped by 11 bases and J by 4 bases, with 12 bases between them. The CDR3 DNA follows: TGCGCCGTCCAGGGGCGGAATCAGCCCCAGCATTTT. It specifies CAVQGRNQPQHF.

The chain couples TRBV10-3 to TRBJ1-3; tentative D call: TRBD1 (5 bases). The CDR3 has 12 amino acids. The V and J ends lost 6 bases and 8 bases respectively, with 11 bases between them. Germline V gives CDR1 ENHRY, CDR2 SYGVKD. The CDR3: CAIRGEGDTIYF. The CDR3 DNA sequence: TGTGCCATCAGGGGGGAAGGGGACACCATATATTTT.

The chain employs TRBV18 and TRBJ2-3; D uncertain. The V end lost 6 bases, the J end lost 5 bases, and 6 bases lay between the germline ends. Germline V gives CDR1 KGHSH, CDR2 LQKENI. CDR3 size: 11 residues. For the CDR3, the DNA is TGTGCCAGCTCGACCGGAGATACGCAGTATTTT. This codes for CASSTGDTQYF.